The 13 T cell receptor beta chains in this list originate from one sample, sequenced in a study of monozygotic twins with inflammatory bowel disease. TCRdb derives one entry per CDR3 protein from the 5' RACE reads, leaving out DNA. This table holds over 350,000 distinct CDR3 sequences. What was sequenced was blood. The source of these receptors is a human donor with ulcerative colitis or Crohn's disease, or a healthy co-twin of an affected twin (not recorded which).

The chain recombines TRBV4-3 with TRBJ2-3; TCRdb designates TRBD2, a call that cannot be tested without DNA. CDR1 is LGHNA, CDR2 YSLEER, per germline. CDR3 length: 16 residues. The CDR3 here is CASSHLGWGVSDTQYF.

The chain carries TRBV11-2 and TRBJ2-7; checking the TCRdb D call of TRBD1 is not possible without DNA. Germline CDR1 is SGHAT and CDR2 is FQNNGV. The CDR3 length is 17 residues. The CDR3 sequence: CASSLELAGALAYEQYF.

The chain links TRBV12-3 or TRBV12-4 to TRBJ1-1. The length of the CDR3 is 13 residues. The CDR3 sequence is CASRNHMNTEAFF.

The J gene is TRBJ2-7, the V gene TRBV28. CDR1 and CDR2 from the germline V gene are MDHEN and SYDVKM. The CDR3 has 14 amino acids. The CDR3 here is CASSPLPSSYEQYF.

J is TRBJ2-1 and V is TRBV12-3 or TRBV12-4; lacking DNA, the TRBD2 call made by TCRdb goes unchecked. CDR3 size: 16 residues. The CDR3 reads CASNQGGANSYNEQFF.

The CDR3 sequence is CASSQTGGLAGELFF. The chain has TRBV4-3 and TRBJ2-2; TCRdb's D gene call, TRBD1, goes unchecked for lack of DNA. Germline-derived CDR1 and CDR2 are LGHNA and YSLEER. The CDR3 totals 15 residues.

V and J are TRBV7-3 and TRBJ1-2. CDR3 length: 14 residues. Germline CDR1 is SGHTA and CDR2 is FQGTGA. This CDR3 reads CASSSGGLGYGYTF.

V gene TRBV6-5 combines with J gene TRBJ1-4; the TRBD1 assignment by TCRdb is unverifiable without DNA. The germline CDR1 and CDR2 sequences are MNHEY and SVGAGI. There are 15 residues in the CDR3. CDR3 in amino acids: CASSYTQGASEKLFF.

The chain recombines TRBV5-1 with TRBJ2-3; TCRdb picks TRBD2, but there is no DNA to check that call. This CDR3 has 18 residues. The germline V gene encodes CDR1 SGHRS and CDR2 YFSETQ. This CDR3 reads CASSFGLAGGTSTDTQYF.

The chain carries TRBV4-2 and TRBJ1-1; the TCRdb D gene call, TRBD1, has no DNA to confirm it. Germline V CDR1 and CDR2: LGHNA, YNFKEQ. CDR3 length: 18 residues. CDR3 region: CASSHPSKQTGMNTEAFF.

The chain joins TRBV20-1 to TRBJ2-5; the TCRdb D gene call, TRBD2, has no DNA to confirm it. The CDR3 has 13 residues. Germline CDR1 is DFQATT and CDR2 is SNEGSKA (reference sequence). Here the CDR3 reads CSAEKRGPETQYF.

The genes are TRBV7-7 and TRBJ2-1; TCRdb outputs TRBD1, but without DNA this stays unchecked. This CDR3 has 16 amino acids. Germline-derived CDR1 and CDR2 are SSHAT and FNYEAQ (reference sequence). The CDR3 is CASSLVGGASEDEQFF. Full variable domain (remainder filled in from reference TRBV7-7 and TRBJ2-1): GAGVSQSPRYKVTKRGQDVTLRCDPISSHATLYWYQQALGQGPEFLTYFNYEAQPDKSGLPSDRFSAERPEGSISTLTIQRTEQRDSAMYRCASSLVGGASEDEQFFGPGTRLTVL.

The chain couples TRBV5-1 to TRBJ2-5. The CDR3 spans 15 residues. Germline loops: CDR1 SGHRS, CDR2 YFSETQ. Here the CDR3 reads CASSILSGFQETQYF.